This T cell receptor (beta chain) was identified during a study of Graves' ophthalmopathy and Graves' hyperthyroidism (dated 2018 in TCRdb). About the study as a whole: Peripheral blood was collected at initial diagnosis, prior to any treatment. TCR beta repertoire signatures were used to distinguish Graves' ophthalmopathy from Graves' hyperthyroidism and to predict progression to ophthalmopathy. In total, approximately 140 blood samples were TCR-sequenced: under 45 ophthalmopathy, 80 or so hyperthyroidism and roughly 17 hyperthyroidism-to-ophthalmopathy patients. A discovery set of 100 or so patients (about 45 ophthalmopathy, just over 55 stable hyperthyroidism) was enrolled to explore V-J signatures distinguishing ophthalmopathy from hyperthyroidism. An independent validation cohort was composed of some 18 hyperthyroidism patients and over 15 patients who later progressed from hyperthyroidism to ophthalmopathy. In six or seven hyperthyroidism patients, the T-cell repertoires found in thyroid tissue were compared with those found in blood. After sampling, hyperthyroidism patients received methimazole starting at 30 mg daily, and ophthalmopathy patients received high-dose intravenous methylprednisolone. The roughly 94 discovery patients were randomly divided into training and test sets at a 7:3 ratio.

A patient counted as having stable hyperthyroidism if there was no progression to ophthalmopathy within 18 months of follow-up. Hyperthyroidism patients were newly diagnosed, were aged 18 to 65 years, and had a disease duration under 2 months. Anyone with other autoimmune diseases, uncontrolled infections, pregnancy or lactation was excluded from the study. Diagnosis was based on clinical symptoms, serum thyroxine, TRAb, thyroid ultrasound and orbital computed tomography. Using Ficoll-Paque density gradient centrifugation, PBMCs were isolated from 10 ml of fresh peripheral blood. Trizol reagent was used to extract the total RNA, and its quality was then checked on an Agilent 2100 Bioanalyzer. Overall study results and their limits: Sample size was not predetermined statistically, and investigators were not blinded to group allocation. Ophthalmopathy was separated from stable hyperthyroidism by the 13-signature model with more than 85% sensitivity and 81% to 84% specificity in cross-validation and with 80%/75% in the test set. Most expanded thyroid clonotypes with frequency above 0.001 were also detected in blood, suggesting blood repertoires may reflect the thyroid immune response. In validation, the model predicted ophthalmopathy progression with about 71% sensitivity and roughly 72% specificity; 12 predicted patients were CT-confirmed with GO in a median of approximately 6.5 months.

This clonotype has a count of ten or more. It has no known antigen specificity. No much larger clone is present one base from it, and per-base qualities are unavailable. Counted from cysteine to phenylalanine, this CDR3 has 14 amino acids. The entry retains the CDR3 DNA only, 42 bases that are in frame from base 1. According to the germline V gene, CDR1 reads MDHEN and CDR2 reads SYDVKM. Relative to germline, V is 6 bases shorter and J is 0 bases shorter, with 9 bases between their ends. TCR beta CDR3 regions were amplified from RNA transcripts for repertoire sequencing. The first round was an RT-PCR using HTBI primers with the Qiagen OneStep RT-PCR kit, and this first round was followed by a second-round multiplex PCR, then size selection and purification. Sequencing of the libraries was carried out on an Illumina HiSeq2000 in paired-end mode with 100 bp reads. Under the source paper's analysis protocol: Reads were processed with SOAPnuke, discarding reads with adapters, uncalled bases, mean Phred below 15, or no exact constant-primer or identifier match. COPE v1.2.5 was used to merge the high-quality paired reads. Each unique nucleotide sequence was defined as a clonotype, and clonotypes were aligned to IMGT TRB V, D and J references with MiTCR v1.1. Only V-J combinations with frequency above 0.0001 were analysed, covering over 99% of repertoires. For each V-J combination, a TCR clonal expansion and chaos score was defined as the ratio of F50 clonal expansion to chaos observed in the TCRdist matrix. Welch's t-statistics and random forest were used to reduce the features to about twelve V-J combinations, which were then used as input to a naive Bayes classifier. Thyroid-blood repertoire similarity was quantified with the Morisita-Horn index. In TCRdb, the public reads were trimmed at Q25 with fastp and aligned with MiXCR, with productive beta chains retained. Each entry is one CDR3 protein sequence, shown with its most common DNA and genes. For this entry, the V and J calls and clone size follow TCRdb and not the study's own pipeline. The sample table shows under 800,000 distinct CDR3 sequences, and around a fifth are seen once. More than 5.5% of the sample rests with the top ten.

The chain joins TRBV28 to TRBJ1-5; the D gene lacks a confident call. Material: peripheral blood. This TCR was sampled from a woman between 18 and 30 years old with stable Graves' hyperthyroidism. Some clones in this sample may be carry-over from other donors' samples. Donor details come from another sample of the same person, matched by shared clones. The encoded CDR3 is CASRSKYSNQPQHF. The DNA sequence is as follows: TGTGCCAGCAGATCAAAGTATAGCAATCAGCCCCAGCATTTT.